A single sample gave rise to the 14 T cell receptor beta chains below, sequenced in a study of T cell responses to AZD1222 COVID-19 vaccine. Sequencing was performed with immunoSEQ multiplex PCR; in TCRdb, only in-frame clones are kept and a portion is missing. The sample has 150,000 to 200,000 clones, 94% seen once; the top ten hold 0.6% to 0.7%. This specimen consisted of peripheral blood, obtained on day 0 of AZD1222 vaccination. The receptors stem from an adult in good health.

The rearrangement joins TRBV3-1 (or the pseudogene TRBV3-2) to TRBJ1-6; maybe TRBD1 (5 bases). The germline CDR1 and CDR2 sequences are LGHDT and YNNKEL (reference sequence). V gave up 6 bases and J gave up 9 bases, with 24 bases separating them. CDR3 length equals 17 residues. The CDR3 reads CASRRDTGPSRTSPLHF. The DNA for the CDR3 is TGTGCCAGCAGACGAGACACGGGACCCTCCCGTACTTCACCCCTCCACTTT.

About this clone: The same CDR3 can be traced to other DNA sequences in this sample. The V and J genes are TRBV18 and TRBJ1-2; 7 bases match TRBD1. This CDR3 has 13 residues. Germline V gene data show CDR1 as KGHSH and CDR2 as LQKENI. With 3 bases clipped from V and 4 bases from J, the junction kept 2 bases outside the gene matches. The DNA of the CDR3 is TGTGCCAGCTCACCGGACAGGAGCTATGGCTACACCTTC. Protein sequence: CASSPDRSYGYTF.

This chain joins TRBV18 and TRBJ2-1; D unresolved. CDR1 is KGHSH and CDR2 is LQKENI in the germline V gene. The length of the CDR3 is 15 residues. V gave up 0 bases and J gave up 6 bases, with 12 bases separating them. The CDR3 DNA follows: TGTGCCAGCTCACCACCCGGAATTCCAATCAATGAGCAGTTCTTC. Its protein is CASSPPGIPINEQFF.

The chain recombines TRBV28 with TRBJ1-3; D is undetermined. Trimming left V 8 bases short and J 4 bases short, with 9 bases between. The CDR3 is made up of 12 amino acids. Germline loops: CDR1 MDHEN, CDR2 SYDVKM. The CDR3 DNA follows: TGTGCCAGCGGGCCCCGAGGAAACACCATATATTTT. Residues: CASGPRGNTIYF.

This sequence joins TRBV5-4 and TRBJ2-5; 13 nucleotides line up with TRBD2. The J segment lost 4 bases and the V segment lost 3 bases, leaving 6 bases of the junction unmatched. CDR3 length: 16 amino acids. CDR1 is SGHNT, CDR2 YYREEE, per germline (reference sequence). CDR3 nucleotides: TGTGCCAGCAGCTCGACTAGCGGGAGGTCAGGAGAGACCCAGTACTTC. Translating it yields CASSSTSGRSGETQYF.

The count of this clone is one. The J gene is TRBJ1-1, the V gene TRBV9; D unresolved. The germline gives CDR1 SGDLS, CDR2 YYNGEE. The V and J ends lost 4 bases and 6 bases respectively, with 13 bases between them. CDR3 length: 13 amino acids. In DNA form, the CDR3 reads TGTGCCAGCAGCCTCCCCCCCGGGGCTGAAGCTTTCTTT. Translated, it gives CASSLPPGAEAFF.

This chain links TRBV28 with TRBJ1-2; D unclear. Trimming stripped 0 bases from V and 1 base from J, with 15 bases between. The germline V gene encodes CDR1 MDHEN and CDR2 SYDVKM. The CDR3 spans 17 residues. The CDR3 here is CASSLWVGSLGNYGYTF. CDR3 bases: TGTGCCAGCAGTTTATGGGTGGGGTCCCTGGGTAACTATGGCTACACCTTC.

The chain has TRBV9 and TRBJ2-1; TRBD2 might be the D (5 bases). The germline V gene encodes CDR1 SGDLS and CDR2 YYNGEE. V lost 4 bases and J lost 5, with 10 bases in between. This CDR3 region has 13 residues. For the CDR3, the DNA is TGTGCCAGCAGCCCCCGGGAAAACAATGAGCAGTTCTTC. Its protein product is CASSPRENNEQFF.

The gene calls are TRBV11-2 and TRBJ2-1; TRBD2 might be the D (5 bases). Trimming cost V 4 bases and J 8 bases, with 21 bases left between them. This CDR3 is 16 amino acids long. Germline V gives CDR1 SGHAT, CDR2 FQNNGV. CDR3 in amino acids: CASSSLVGNPGHEQFF. The CDR3 DNA sequence: TGTGCCAGCAGCTCATTAGTCGGGAATCCCGGGCATGAGCAGTTCTTC.

As DNA, the CDR3 is TGTGCCAGCAGTTACTCGGTAGCGGGAGGAGTTGGTGAGCAGTTCTTC. It encodes CASSYSVAGGVGEQFF. V is TRBV6-5 and J is TRBJ2-1; 10 bases are a match to TRBD2. The CDR3 is made up of 16 amino acids. The trim removed 0 bases at V and 9 bases at J, leaving 8 bases unmatched. In germline, CDR1 is MNHEY, CDR2 SVGAGI.

This clone was seen a single time. The chain is built from TRBV11-3 and TRBJ2-1, with 12 bases that match TRBD1. Trimming removed 5 bases from V and 7 bases from J; junction bases left unmatched: 9. Per germline, CDR1 SGHNT and CDR2 YENEEA. CDR3 size: 16 residues. CDR3 DNA: TGTGCCAGCAGCACTACCGGGACAGGGGGCAGGAATGAGCAGTTCTTC. Its translation: CASSTTGTGGRNEQFF.

This sequence joins TRBV4-2 and TRBJ2-1; 7 bases align to TRBD2. The CDR3 consists of 18 residues. Germline CDR1 and CDR2: LGHNA and YNFKEQ. The junction had 8 bases not matched to a gene; V was cut back by 0 bases and J by 0 bases. Written as DNA, the CDR3 is TGTGCCAGCAGCCAAGATGTGCGAGGGAGGGGCTCCTACAATGAGCAGTTCTTC. It specifies CASSQDVRGRGSYNEQFF.

This rearrangement joins TRBV18 to TRBJ2-1; the D is unclear. The CDR3 has 12 residues. Germline V gene data show CDR1 as KGHSH and CDR2 as LQKENI. V lost 0 bases and J 5 bases, leaving 2 bases between the germline ends. Here the CDR3 DNA reads TGTGCCAGCTCACCACCCCACAATGAGCAGTTCTTC. It encodes CASSPPHNEQFF. Looking up the rest from reference TRBV18 and TRBJ2-1 gives the full variable domain: NAGVMQNPRHLVRRRGQEARLRCSPMKGHSHVYWYRQLPEEGLKFMVYLQKENIIDESGMPKERFSAEFPKEGPSILRIQQVVRGDSAAYFCASSPPHNEQFFGPGTRLTVL.

The CDR3 nucleotides read TGTGCCAGCAGCACCAAACCAACGACTGCTCCTTCCTACAATGAGCAGTTCTTC. Protein sequence: CASSTKPTTAPSYNEQFF. The gene calls are TRBV21-1 and TRBJ2-1; TRBD2 is taken as the D call from the table, unchecked against the DNA. TRBV21-1 represents a pseudogene. This CDR3 comprises 18 residues.